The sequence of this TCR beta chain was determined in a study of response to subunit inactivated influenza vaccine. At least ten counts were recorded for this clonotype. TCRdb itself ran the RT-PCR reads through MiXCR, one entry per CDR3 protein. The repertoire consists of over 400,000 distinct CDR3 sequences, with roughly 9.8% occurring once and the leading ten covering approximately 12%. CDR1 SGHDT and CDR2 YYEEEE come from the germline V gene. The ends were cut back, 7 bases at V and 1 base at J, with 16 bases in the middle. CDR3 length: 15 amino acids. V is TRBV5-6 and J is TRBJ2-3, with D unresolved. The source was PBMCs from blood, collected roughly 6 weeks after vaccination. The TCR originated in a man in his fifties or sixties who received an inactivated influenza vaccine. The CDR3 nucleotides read TGTGCCAGCGGATACGGTGGGATGGGCACAGATACGCAGTATTTT. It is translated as CASGYGGMGTDTQYF.